This T cell receptor beta chain was obtained from a study of cytomegalovirus exposure and HLA in healthy donors (dated by TCRdb to between 2016 and 2019). Broadly, across the study: An earlier analysis of some 620 of the donors reported about 300 Gb of sequence data and about 120 million unique TCR beta sequences obtained from roughly 170 million T cells. All discovery cohort repertoires had been generated on a single sequencing platform. In addition to the first cohort of about 650 subjects, a separate validation cohort of over 90 different subjects was used. The study combined high-throughput TCR immunosequencing, statistical association of individual TCRs with disease status, and machine learning to predict cytomegalovirus infection status. The number of typed donors differed by locus: roughly 620-640 for A, B, C, DRB1 and DQB1; 522 for DQA1; around 610 for DPA1; and about 450 for DPB1. HLA typing included class I and class II loci at four-digit resolution. The later analysis used no new phenotypic data to find candidate immune exposures, relying instead on TCR beta sequences and their occurrence across donors. Alongside the repertoire data, information on donor age, sex, ethnicity and CMV serostatus was compiled. Roughly five DR-DQ haplotypes were treated as single units for association and clustering because of strong linkage in the cohort. In a later genetic analysis, genome-wide SNP genotypes for about 60% of the 666 donors were used, and that subset was treated as a discovery cohort. The study used immunosequencing to profile the T cell repertoires of around 600 subjects and linked those repertoires to cytomegalovirus serostatus. To decide whether each TCR beta V gene segment behaved as functional or pseudogenic, an earlier analysis of some 580 of the donors relied on high-throughput TCR beta sequencing. The aim of the study was to test whether cataloging public T cell receptors could identify signatures of past pathogen exposure. To study patterns of TCR occurrence, a later analysis re-analyzed previously published TCR beta repertoires from 600 to 750 donors and added high-resolution HLA genotyping. Across 300 to 500 genotyped donors of the cohort, an average of roughly 230,000 unique TCR beta nucleotide sequences per donor were sequenced, and roughly a sixth of those sequences were non-productive. Roughly 300 gigabases of sequencing data and approximately 84 million unique TCR sequences were included in an early release covering over 600 HLA-typed donors. Among the approximately 430 genotyped donors, about 83% belonged to the genetic ancestry cluster associated with self-reported Caucasian donors.

About this clone: No antigen is known for it. No much larger clone exists at a distance of one base, and base qualities are not known.

Overall results and qualifications from the work: In a later analysis, HLA-associated TCR beta chains showed more clonal expansion and lower generation probabilities than non-associated chains that were equally common. Broadly in line with IMGT annotations, most TCR beta V segments showed up in productive rearrangements about 87% or about 30% of the time in an earlier analysis of 450 to 750 of the donors. Specific HLA alleles were associated with roughly 17,000 TCR beta sequences at a false discovery rate of 0.05 in a later analysis. In this cohort, only TCR beta chains were sequenced, and detectable features were limited by the absence of alpha or paired-chain data. In a later analysis, most CMV-associated TCR beta chains were found to appear HLA-restricted, with HLA associations seemingly driven largely by CMV exposure. According to a later analysis, parvovirus B19, influenza, CMV and Epstein-Barr virus appeared linked to several top co-occurrence clusters. The authors suggested that the approach could potentially be extended to other disease states and immunological phenotypes. Strong co-occurrence of HLA alleles, especially DR and DQ, made assigning TCR associations to individual alleles difficult. In vitro tests confirmed that a few of the cytomegalovirus-associated TCR beta chains recognize cytomegalovirus antigens. Correlated functional status among segregating V segments might be attributable to linkage disequilibrium, but an unknown experimental factor could not be ruled out. Roughly uniform sequencing depth across donors was assumed in presence/absence analyses, although this assumption may not hold. Because HLA typing was unavailable for some donors at each locus, only the typed subset was used in association tests. Immune exposure information for the cohort was limited to CMV serostatus. Because counts were too low, more than 15 rarely observed V segments, including chromosome 9 orphons, were excluded from the earlier analysis of under 650 of the donors. A later genetic analysis reported fewer N-insertions in productive TCRs among donors in an Asian-associated ancestry cluster than the 666-donor mean. A total of 150 to 200 TCR beta chains were listed by the study as associated with cytomegalovirus. Because the 87-base-pair reads could not distinguish some IMGT-functional V segments, including TRBV6-2 and TRBV6-3, those segments were excluded. V-gene and J-gene trimming of TCR beta chains was associated with a missense DCLRE1C variant in a later genetic analysis, and the association was replicated in an independent cohort. The classifier was reported to diagnose cytomegalovirus status with high specificity and sensitivity in both the original and validation cohorts. Most TCR sequences were seen in very few donors, while some public TCRs were found in many individuals. In a later analysis, TCR association rates were found to vary across HLA loci, with the most associated TCRs seen for DRB1 alleles and the fewest for HLA-C alleles. The sequencing pipeline was judged likely to have produced a cluster of highly shared sequence variants as a technical artifact. A further reported finding was that TCR beta sequences accurately predicted the HLA-A and HLA-B alleles for most subjects in the first cohort.

Per the germline V gene, SQVTM is the CDR1 and ANQGSEA is the CDR2. There are 11 amino acids in the CDR3, from cysteine to phenylalanine inclusive. The read is trimmed to its CDR3 DNA, 33 bases read in frame from base 1. The V and J ends are trimmed by 6 bases and 0 bases, leaving 6 bases between them. The cohort consisted of 666 healthy bone marrow donors. Cohort members were all nominally healthy when sampled, although unrecorded immune exposures were likely present. The donor tested CMV seronegative, placing the donor among the roughly 350 seronegative members of the cohort. A peripheral blood sample was provided by each donor, and peripheral blood mononuclear cells were used for TCR beta sequencing. Genomic DNA was extracted from the blood cell samples with the Qiagen DNeasy Blood Extraction Kit. Library construction relied on the immunoSEQ multiplex PCR assay. A mixture of 60 forward primers for TCR Vbeta segments and 13 reverse primers for TCR Jbeta segments was used in the multiplex PCR. The CDR3 region of rearranged TCR beta genes was amplified from genomic DNA by a multiplex PCR assay. The Illumina HiSeq System was used to sequence the amplified TCR beta libraries as 87-base-pair reads. The authors' analysis ran thus. In a later analysis, roughly 80 million unique TCR beta chains were counted across the 650 to 750 repertoires, and some 10 million of these chains were shared by at least two donors. A nearest-neighbor algorithm error-corrected the raw reads and collapsed the reads into unique sequences, merging closely related sequences to remove PCR and sequencing errors. CDR3 sequences were aligned to IMGT reference sequences to assign V, D and J gene segments. For a sequence to be retained, a match of at least six nucleotides was required to both a V gene segment and a J gene segment. Rearrangements were classified as productive when the CDR3 lacked stop codons and remained in frame with V and J, and all other rearrangements were classified as non-productive. CDR3 was defined according to IMGT convention as the region running from the second conserved V-encoded cysteine to the conserved J-encoded phenylalanine. The earlier analysis of some 600 of the donors excluded sequences that lacked an unambiguous match to a single V gene segment. In an earlier analysis of about 590 of the donors, a V segment was called functional when productive rearrangements were above 56.7%, and segregating when the standard deviation between donors exceeded 5%. To diagnose cytomegalovirus status from the catalog of TCR beta chain sequences, a statistical classification framework was built. In a later analysis, V and J genes were assigned by comparing TCR nucleotide sequences against IMGT/GENE-DB human TR gene sequences. The TCRdist pipeline was used in a later analysis to assign CDR3 sequences and most-parsimonious VDJ recombination scenarios. In a later analysis, each TCR beta chain was defined by its CDR3 amino acid sequence together with its V-gene family, and reads lacking a unique V-gene family were excluded. In a later analysis, nearly 600 highly shared, low-generation-probability nucleotide sequences were removed to address suspected cross-contamination and a sequencing artifact. For each public chain, a later analysis derived a clonal expansion index from normalized ranks of inferred template counts within each repertoire. In a later analysis, generation probabilities were computed with a VDJ recombination model fitted to out-of-frame rearrangements, and the resulting probabilities were checked against IGoR. A later analysis scored TCR-TCR, TCR-HLA and TCR-CMV co-occurrence with hypergeometric tests, applying a repertoire-size bias correction to TCR pairs. False discovery rates were estimated in a later analysis by permuting HLA or CMV assignments 20 times. In a later analysis, co-occurring TCRs were grouped using DBSCAN, and TCRdist sequence similarity was added for clustering within HLA-allele-positive subsets. Co-occurrence clustering excluded repertoires with fewer than 30,000 or more than 120,000 public chains, plus five with anomalous nucleotide sharing. This is the immuneACCESS table as TCRdb keeps it, with only in-frame sequences that have V and J called. A part of the clones is gone; compared with another copy, unresolved V genes explain less than half, and the rest is unexplained. V, J and clone size are those of that table, while D and trimming were read from the DNA. The sample profile shows under 200,000 clones; around 80% of them were found once. The ten largest make up more than 0.5% of the sample.

Sequencing input: PBMCs. Here the chain combines TRBV29-1 and TRBJ2-7, with a weak D call of TRBD1 (6 bases match). The clonotype originates from a woman in her forties or fifties in good health and CMV-seronegative. The base sequence is TGCAGCGTGGGACACTCCTACGAGCAGTACTTC. Its translation reads: CSVGHSYEQYF.